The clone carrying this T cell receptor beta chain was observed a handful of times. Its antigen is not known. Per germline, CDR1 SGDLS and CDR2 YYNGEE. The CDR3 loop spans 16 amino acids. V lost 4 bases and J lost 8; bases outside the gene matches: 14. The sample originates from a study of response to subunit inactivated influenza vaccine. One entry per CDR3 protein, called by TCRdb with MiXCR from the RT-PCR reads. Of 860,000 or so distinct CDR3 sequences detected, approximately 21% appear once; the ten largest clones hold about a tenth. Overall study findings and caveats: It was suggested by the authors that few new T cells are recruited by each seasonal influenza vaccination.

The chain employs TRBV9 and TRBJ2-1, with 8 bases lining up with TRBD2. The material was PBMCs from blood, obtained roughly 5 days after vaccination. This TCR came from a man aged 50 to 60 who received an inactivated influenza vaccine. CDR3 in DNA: TGTGCCAGCAGCCCACTAACTAGCGGCGAACAAGATGAGCAGTTCTTC. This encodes CASSPLTSGEQDEQFF.